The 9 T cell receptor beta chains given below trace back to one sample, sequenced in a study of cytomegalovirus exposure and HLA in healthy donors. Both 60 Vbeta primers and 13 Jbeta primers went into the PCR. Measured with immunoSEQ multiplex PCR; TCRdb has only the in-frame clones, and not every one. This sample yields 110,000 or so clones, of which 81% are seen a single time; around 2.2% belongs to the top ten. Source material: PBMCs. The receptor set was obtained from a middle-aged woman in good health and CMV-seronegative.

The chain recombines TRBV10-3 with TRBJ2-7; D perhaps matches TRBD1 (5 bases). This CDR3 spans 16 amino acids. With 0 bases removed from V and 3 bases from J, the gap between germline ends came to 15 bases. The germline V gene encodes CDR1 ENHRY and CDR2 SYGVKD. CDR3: CAISESADIPYYEQYF. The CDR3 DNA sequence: TGTGCCATCAGTGAGTCGGCGGACATACCTTACTACGAGCAGTACTTC.

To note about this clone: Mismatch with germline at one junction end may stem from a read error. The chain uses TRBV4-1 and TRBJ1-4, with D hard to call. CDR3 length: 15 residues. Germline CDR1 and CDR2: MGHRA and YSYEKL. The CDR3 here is CASSQLQQTKEKLFF. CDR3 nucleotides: TGCGCCAGCAGCCAGCTACAGCAGACTAAGGAAAAACTGTTTTTT.

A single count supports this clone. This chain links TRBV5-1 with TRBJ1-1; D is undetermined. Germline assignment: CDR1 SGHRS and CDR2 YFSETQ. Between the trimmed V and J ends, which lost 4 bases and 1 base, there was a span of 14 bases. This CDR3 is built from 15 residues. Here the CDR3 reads CASSPQRDQNTEAFF. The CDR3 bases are TGCGCCAGCAGCCCGCAGAGGGATCAGAACACTGAAGCTTTCTTT.

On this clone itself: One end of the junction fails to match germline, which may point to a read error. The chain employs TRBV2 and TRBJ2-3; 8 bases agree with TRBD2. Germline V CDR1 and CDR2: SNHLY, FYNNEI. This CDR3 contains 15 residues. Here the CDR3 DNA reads TGTGCCAGCAGGAGGGAAACTAGCGGCACGGATACGCAGTATTTT. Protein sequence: CASRRETSGTDTQYF.

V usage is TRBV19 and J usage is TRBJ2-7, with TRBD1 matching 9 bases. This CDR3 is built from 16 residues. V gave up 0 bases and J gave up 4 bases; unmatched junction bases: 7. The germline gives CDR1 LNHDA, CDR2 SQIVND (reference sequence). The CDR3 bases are TGTGCCAGTAGTATAGATCTTTTGGACAGGGGATACGAGCAGTACTTC. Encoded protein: CASSIDLLDRGYEQYF.

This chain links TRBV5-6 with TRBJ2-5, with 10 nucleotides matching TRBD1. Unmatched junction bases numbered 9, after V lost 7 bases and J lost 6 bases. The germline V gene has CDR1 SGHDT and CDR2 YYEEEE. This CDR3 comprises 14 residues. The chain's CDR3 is CASGVGDRGKTQYF. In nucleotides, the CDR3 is TGTGCCAGCGGAGTGGGGGACAGGGGCAAGACCCAGTACTTC.

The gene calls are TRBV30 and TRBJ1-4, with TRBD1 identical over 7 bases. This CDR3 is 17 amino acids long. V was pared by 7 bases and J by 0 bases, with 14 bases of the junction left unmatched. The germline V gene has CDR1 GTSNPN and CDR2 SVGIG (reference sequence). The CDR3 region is CASLPGVQGATNEKLFF. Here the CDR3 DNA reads TGTGCCTCCCTCCCTGGGGTCCAGGGGGCAACTAATGAAAAACTGTTTTTT. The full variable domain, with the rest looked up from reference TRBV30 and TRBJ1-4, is SQTIHQWPATLVQPVGSPLSLECTVEGTSNPNLYWYRQAAGRGLQLLFYSVGIGQISSEVPQNLSASRPQDRQFILSSKKLLLSDSGFYLCASLPGVQGATNEKLFFGSGTQLSVL.

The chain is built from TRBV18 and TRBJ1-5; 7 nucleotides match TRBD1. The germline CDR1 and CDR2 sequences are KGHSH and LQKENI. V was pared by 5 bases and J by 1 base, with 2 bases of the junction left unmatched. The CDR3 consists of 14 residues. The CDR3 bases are TGTGCCAGCTCAACACAGGGGAGCAATCAGCCCCAGCATTTT. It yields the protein CASSTQGSNQPQHF.

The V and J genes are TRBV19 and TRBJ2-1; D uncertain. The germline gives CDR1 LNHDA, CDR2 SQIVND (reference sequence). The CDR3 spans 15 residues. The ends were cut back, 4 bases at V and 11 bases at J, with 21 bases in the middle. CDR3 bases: TGTGCCAGTAGTAGGCCAGCCCCCAGCGCGGTTAAGCAGTTCTTC. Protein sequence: CASSRPAPSAVKQFF.